The entry below describes one T cell receptor beta chain. The antigen is not known. The data were taken from a study of radiation and T cells in renal cell carcinoma. Broader study findings: From baseline, blood top tumor clonotypes peaked at 2 weeks post-radiation. Without pretreatment biopsies, baseline tumor clonotype presence was undetermined.

The CDR3 loop spans 16 amino acids. Germline CDR1 LNHDA, CDR2 SQIVND (reference sequence). The V gene end was trimmed by 7 bases and the J gene end by 1 base; junction bases not matched to a gene: 7. This table comes from immunoSEQ multiplex PCR, and its TCRdb copy is limited to in-frame clones, with some not included. This sample has about 130,000 clones, with about 88% found just once. Time point meaning: baseline pretreatment blood. Treatment: 15 Gy SBRT to primary tumor, nephrectomy 4 weeks later. Serial blood draws occurred at baseline and 2 and 4 weeks post-SBRT. Clear cell pathology was present in this patient's renal cell carcinoma.

The V and J genes are TRBV19 and TRBJ2-6; 7 bases align to TRBD1. Sequenced here: blood, sampled from a patient whose treatment included radiotherapy and nephrectomy. This TCR was sampled from a woman aged 45-60 years with renal cell carcinoma. The CDR3: CASTGGAYSGANVLTF. Written as DNA, the CDR3 is TGTGCCAGTACAGGGGGAGCCTATTCTGGGGCCAACGTCCTGACTTTC.